This TCR beta chain is from a study of T cell repertoires in aging, cancer and after chemotherapy. Turning to this clonotype: The target antigen is unknown.

Whole-study results and caveats: No conclusions about immunological memory after chemotherapy can be drawn from the repertoire data. In cancer patients, declining TCR diversity with age involved lost richness and lost evenness. Compared with age-matched healthy donors, untreated hematological or solid cancer patients showed higher blood TCR clonality. Median generation probability rose over the chemotherapy interval in each cancer cohort, suggesting rebound thymic output.

Multiplex touch-down PCR with TRB-A/B primers amplified rearranged V-D-J TRB sequences. Each CDR3 protein is one row after TCRdb ran MiXCR on the multiplex PCR reads. The sample lists thousands of distinct CDR3 sequences; approximately 40% were seen once. Peripheral blood genomic DNA, not sorted cells or RNA, was the template. With V trimmed by 5 bases and J by 4 bases, 7 bases remained unmatched. Germline values: CDR1 SGHTA, CDR2 FQGNSA. The CDR3 covers 15 residues. The sample comprised blood. The chain links TRBV7-2 to TRBJ2-3; 9 bases are shared with TRBD2. This TCR derives from a human donor in good health. CDR3 bases: TGTGCCAGCAGCAATCAAGCGGGGGGCCCAGATACGCAGTATTTT. Translating it yields CASSNQAGGPDTQYF.